These 22 T cell receptor beta chains originate from one sample sequenced in a study of neurological immune-mediated disorders. TCRdb fed the 5' RACE reads into MiXCR, producing one record per CDR3 protein. The sample lists 45,000 to 50,000 distinct CDR3 sequences; around 4.3% were seen once. Sequencing was carried out using PBMCs. Receptors were obtained from a woman aged 60-75 years with multiple sclerosis.

This clonotype was seen a handful of times. V gene TRBV15 combines with J gene TRBJ2-5; 15 nucleotides agree with TRBD2. The V gene end was trimmed by 4 bases and the J gene end by 3 bases; junction bases not matched to a gene: 12. From germline, CDR1 is LNHNV and CDR2 YYDKDF (reference sequence). The CDR3 contains 19 residues. The CDR3 is CATSTGTSGGLVREETQYF. CDR3 coding DNA: TGTGCCACCAGCACCGGGACTAGCGGGGGGTTAGTAAGAGAAGAGACCCAGTACTTC. The variable domain in full, completed from reference TRBV15 and TRBJ2-5, reads DAMVIQNPRYQVTQFGKPVTLSCSQTLNHNVMYWYQQKSSQAPKLLFHYYDKDFNNEADTPDNFQSRRPNTSFCFLDIRSPGLGDTAMYLCATSTGTSGGLVREETQYFGPGTRLLVL.

This clonotype was detected ten times or more. V gene TRBV7-6 combines with J gene TRBJ1-6; D is ambiguous. CDR3 length equals 13 residues. The germline V gene has CDR1 SGHVS and CDR2 FNYEAQ. Trimming cost V 1 base and J 8 bases, with 6 bases left between them. CDR3 in amino acids: CASSLVQDSPLHF. The CDR3 coding sequence is TGTGCCAGCAGCTTAGTTCAGGATTCACCCCTCCACTTT.

This clonotype was seen many times. The V and J genes are TRBV5-5 and TRBJ1-6; no clear D. The length of the CDR3 is 12 residues. Germline loops: CDR1 SGHKS, CDR2 YYEKEE (reference sequence). V shed 3 bases and J shed 7 bases, with 5 bases lying between them. The chain's CDR3 is CASSSQNSPLHF. The CDR3 bases are TGTGCCAGCAGCTCACAAAATTCACCCCTCCACTTT.

This clonotype occurred many times. The chain has TRBV6-1 and TRBJ2-7; 11 positions match TRBD2. This CDR3 comprises 14 residues. Germline CDR1 reads MNHNS; CDR2 reads SASEGT. After removal of 6 bases from V and 4 bases from J, the junction contained 5 bases not matched to a gene. The CDR3 DNA follows: TGTGCCAGCAGCCCCGGGACTAGCGGTTACGAGCAGTACGTC. It codes for CASSPGTSGYEQYV.

This clonotype was detected ten times or more. The V call is TRBV5-1, the J call TRBJ2-1, with TRBD2 as a possible D gene (5 bases). The CDR3 is 14 residues long. V lost 2 bases and J 10 bases, leaving 16 bases between the germline ends. The germline V gene has CDR1 SGHRS and CDR2 YFSETQ. CDR3 sequence reads: CASSLDTSFGEQFF. Here the CDR3 DNA reads TGCGCCAGCAGCTTAGATACTAGTTTCGGCGAGCAGTTCTTC.

This clonotype was seen a handful of times. This chain joins TRBV6-5 and TRBJ2-1; 11 bases agree with TRBD2. After removal of 5 bases from V and 7 bases from J, the junction contained 4 bases not matched to a gene. CDR1 is MNHEY, CDR2 SVGAGI, per germline. The CDR3 loop spans 14 amino acids. In nucleotides, the CDR3 is TGTGCCAGCAGTCCTAGCGGGAGGCGGAATGAGCAGTTCTTC. Protein product: CASSPSGRRNEQFF.

A few counts support this clonotype. Compared with germline, one end of the junction differs, possibly owing to a read error. This chain joins TRBV29-1 and TRBJ1-5; D call uncertain. CDR1 SQVTM and CDR2 ANQGSEA come from the germline V gene. The CDR3 covers 12 residues. The CDR3 here is CSVGQEYQPQNF. CDR3 DNA sequence: TGCAGCGTCGGGCAGGAATATCAGCCCCAGAATTTT.

This clonotype was found many times. The rearrangement joins TRBV9 to TRBJ2-1; D is possibly TRBD1 (5 bases). This CDR3 comprises 13 residues. From germline, CDR1 is SGDLS and CDR2 YYNGEE. Trimming cost V 3 bases and J 8 bases, with 12 bases left between them. The CDR3 region has the DNA TGTGCCAGCAGCGACCCTAGGGGCGATGAGCAGTTCTTC. This gives the protein CASSDPRGDEQFF.

Points on this clonotype: A read error is possible here, since a much larger clone lies one base away. The rearrangement joins TRBV7-9 to TRBJ2-4; D call uncertain. Looked up from germline, CDR1 is SEHNR and CDR2 is FQNEAQ (reference sequence). Trimming removed 4 bases at V and 9 bases at J, with 16 bases between. The CDR3 loop spans 14 amino acids. In DNA form, the CDR3 reads TGTGCCAGCAGCTCAAGGGCAAAGGGTGGCATTCAGTACTTC. Residues: CASSSRAKGGIQYF.

This clonotype has only a few counts. The chain has TRBV20-1 and TRBJ2-1, with TRBD2 matching 7 bases. Germline V gene sequence: CDR1 DFQATT, CDR2 SNEGSKA (reference sequence). Trimming at V came to 3 bases and at J to 7 bases, leaving 6 bases not matched to a gene. The CDR3 runs to 13 residues. The CDR3 sequence: CSASRGSLNEQFF. The CDR3 bases are TGCAGTGCTAGCCGCGGGAGTTTGAATGAGCAGTTCTTC.

This clonotype was counted many times. V usage is TRBV15 and J usage is TRBJ1-1; no reliable D call. CDR3 length equals 14 residues. CDR1 LNHNV and CDR2 YYDKDF come from the germline V gene (reference sequence). Trimming pared 2 bases from V and 1 base from J, leaving 8 bases between. The CDR3 region is CATSRSRTNTEAFF. CDR3 coding DNA: TGTGCCACCAGCAGATCCCGGACGAACACTGAAGCTTTCTTT.

This clonotype occurred many times. The chain carries TRBV29-1 and TRBJ2-3; 9 nucleotides agree with TRBD1. Per the germline V gene, CDR1 is SQVTM and CDR2 is ANQGSEA. With 3 bases clipped from V and 2 bases from J, the junction kept 3 bases outside the gene matches. CDR3 size: 14 residues. CDR3 loop: CSVEGQGYTDTQYF. CDR3 in DNA: TGCAGCGTTGAGGGACAGGGATACACAGATACGCAGTATTTT.

V gene TRBV20-1 combines with J gene TRBJ2-1, with TRBD2 as a possible D gene (6 bases). The CDR3 totals 12 residues. Germline V lookup: CDR1 DFQATT, CDR2 SNEGSKA (reference sequence). The germline V and J ends were trimmed by 7 bases and 10 bases, with 17 bases remaining between them. CDR3 coding DNA: TGCAGTGAAACGAGGAGGGCCCGGGAGCAGTTCTTC. Its translation: CSETRRAREQFF.

This clonotype has ten or more counts. The V call is TRBV5-1, the J call TRBJ1-3; no firm D call. The germline V gene has CDR1 SGHRS and CDR2 YFSETQ. V dropped 6 bases and J dropped 3 bases, with 10 bases sitting between them. CDR3 size: 13 residues. CDR3 DNA: TGCGCCAGCACAACCGGGGATGGAAACACCATATATTTT. Protein sequence: CASTTGDGNTIYF. Using reference TRBV5-1 and TRBJ1-3 for the parts outside the CDR3, the full variable domain is KAGVTQTPRYLIKTRGQQVTLSCSPISGHRSVSWYQQTPGQGLQFLFEYFSETQRNKGNFPGRFSGRQFSNSRSEMNVSTLELGDSALYLCASTTGDGNTIYFGEGSWLTVV.

This clonotype was detected many times. The chain combines TRBV5-1 with TRBJ2-1, with 9 positions matching TRBD2. With V trimmed by 0 bases and J by 8 bases, 6 bases remained unmatched. This CDR3 is 15 amino acids long. Germline loops: CDR1 SGHRS, CDR2 YFSETQ. The chain's CDR3 is CASSLDSGSIDEQFF. In DNA form, the CDR3 reads TGCGCCAGCAGCTTGGATAGCGGGAGTATAGATGAGCAGTTCTTC.

The sample holds many counts of this clonotype. This chain connects TRBV7-6 to TRBJ2-3; the match to TRBD1 covers 8 bases. The length of the CDR3 is 13 residues. The trim removed 4 bases at V and 4 bases at J, leaving 1 base unmatched. Germline V lookup: CDR1 SGHVS, CDR2 FNYEAQ. The CDR3 nucleotides read TGTGCCAGCAGCTGGACAGGGTCAGATACGCAGTATTTT. Encoded protein: CASSWTGSDTQYF.

Many counts were recorded for this clonotype. V usage is TRBV5-1 and J usage is TRBJ2-3, with a weak D call TRBD2 (5 bases). With 2 bases removed from V and 6 bases from J, the gap between germline ends came to 13 bases. The germline gives CDR1 SGHRS, CDR2 YFSETQ. The CDR3 covers 14 residues. CDR3 region: CASSLAVPRDTQYF. Here the CDR3 DNA reads TGCGCCAGCAGCTTAGCGGTCCCCCGGGATACGCAGTATTTT.

A note on this clonotype: This clone may be a read error of a much larger clone one base away. V and J are TRBV7-2 and TRBJ2-5; 13 bases are a match to TRBD2. The germline CDR1 and CDR2 sequences are SGHTA and FQGNSA. The V and J ends lost 7 bases and 0 bases, in that order; junction bases with no gene match: 5. The CDR3 covers 16 residues. The CDR3 DNA sequence: TGTGCCAGCAACCGAGGACTAGCGGGGGACCAAGAGACCCAGTACTTC. It specifies CASNRGLAGDQETQYF.

This clonotype turned up a few times. This chain joins TRBV20-1 and TRBJ2-1; 8 bases line up with TRBD2. Germline CDR1 reads DFQATT; CDR2 reads SNEGSKA (reference sequence). V lost 4 bases, J lost 10 bases, and 6 bases stayed unmatched. The CDR3 is 12 amino acids. Here the CDR3 DNA reads TGCAGTGCTAAGAGGAGCGGGAGCGAGCAGTTCTTC. Amino acid sequence: CSAKRSGSEQFF.

In its sample, this clonotype was seen many times. This sequence joins TRBV10-3 and TRBJ1-5, with D uncertain. The CDR3 runs to 14 residues. Germline CDR1 ENHRY, CDR2 SYGVKD. Trimming took 3 bases from V and 2 from J, leaving 8 bases between them. CDR3 sequence (DNA): TGTGCCATCAGTGACACCTCCGGCAATCAGCCCCAGCATTTT. Residues: CAISDTSGNQPQHF.

This clonotype was found many times. The CDR3 loop reads CATSDLLGDEGYTF. Written as DNA, the CDR3 is TGTGCCACCAGTGATTTATTAGGGGACGAAGGCTACACCTTC. The chain couples TRBV24-1 to TRBJ1-2; perhaps TRBD1 as D (5 bases). Germline V gene lookup returns CDR1 KGHDR and CDR2 SFDVKD. The germline V and J ends were trimmed by 1 base and 8 bases, with 13 bases remaining between them. This CDR3 has 14 amino acids.

This clonotype was recorded at least ten times. This rearrangement joins TRBV4-2 to TRBJ2-1, with 11 bases identical to TRBD1. The CDR3 is 17 residues long. Germline values: CDR1 LGHNA, CDR2 YNFKEQ. Trimming cost V 5 bases and J 7 bases; bases outside gene matches: 13. This chain's CDR3 is CASSKGDWTGGGNEQFF. CDR3 DNA sequence: TGTGCCAGCAGCAAAGGGGATTGGACAGGGGGCGGGAATGAGCAGTTCTTC.